This TCR beta chain derives from a study of blood T cells in healthy people across ages. Study-wide results and caveats: Percentage of naive T cells showed a strong correlation with TCR beta diversity. The study regarded diversity estimates from one million T cells as underestimates.

As concerns this clonotype: The antigen is not known.

V was clipped by 2 bases and J by 2 bases; unmatched bases: 12. The length of the CDR3 is 17 residues. Germline CDR1 reads SGHRS; CDR2 reads YFSETQ. Combining a sample-barcoded 5' primer with a J-beta primer mix, a second PCR ran for roughly 7 to 12 cycles. TCRdb recomputed calls from the 5' RACE reads with MiXCR, one row per CDR3 protein. The repertoire consists of over a million distinct CDR3 sequences, with 45% occurring once and the leading ten covering 15% to 20%. The TCR comes from a woman in her sixties or seventies in good health. This rearrangement joins TRBV5-1 to TRBJ1-2; 7 bases line up with TRBD1. Sequencing input: blood. The CDR3 region is CASSLKWIQTGNYGYTF. CDR3 coding DNA: TGCGCCAGCAGCTTAAAATGGATTCAGACAGGGAACTATGGCTACACCTTC.